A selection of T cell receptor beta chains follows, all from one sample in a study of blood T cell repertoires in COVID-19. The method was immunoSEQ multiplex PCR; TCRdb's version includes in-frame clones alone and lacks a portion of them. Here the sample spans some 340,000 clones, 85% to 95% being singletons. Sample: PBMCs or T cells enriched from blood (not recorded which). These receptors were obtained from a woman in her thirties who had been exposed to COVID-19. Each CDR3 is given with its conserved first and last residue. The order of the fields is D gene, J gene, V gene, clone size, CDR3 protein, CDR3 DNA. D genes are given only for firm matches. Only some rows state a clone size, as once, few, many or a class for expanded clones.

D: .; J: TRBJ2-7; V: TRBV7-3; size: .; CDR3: CASSHLGGHEQYF; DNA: TGTGCCAGCAGTCATTTAGGAGGCCACGAGCAGTACTTC
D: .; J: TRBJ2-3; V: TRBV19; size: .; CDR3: CASSIIRQGGSDTQYF; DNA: TGTGCCAGTAGTATCATAAGGCAGGGGGGTTCGGATACGCAGTATTTT
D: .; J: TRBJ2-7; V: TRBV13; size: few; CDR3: CASSLSSAESYEQYF; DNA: TGTGCCAGCAGCTTAAGTTCAGCGGAGAGCTACGAGCAGTACTTC
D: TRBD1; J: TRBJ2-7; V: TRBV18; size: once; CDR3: CASSPRDSYEQYF; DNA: TGTGCCAGCTCACCCCGGGACAGCTACGAGCAGTACTTC
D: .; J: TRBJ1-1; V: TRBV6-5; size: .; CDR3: CASSYRQGGGTEAFF; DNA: TGTGCCAGCAGTTACCGCCAGGGAGGCGGCACTGAAGCTTTCTTT
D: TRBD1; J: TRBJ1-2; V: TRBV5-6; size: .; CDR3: CASSFGTARGYTF; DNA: TGTGCCAGCAGCTTTGGGACAGCCCGCGGCTACACCTTC
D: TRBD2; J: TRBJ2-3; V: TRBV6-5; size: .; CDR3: CASKTGGPDTQYF; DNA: TGTGCCAGCAAAACGGGGGGGCCAGATACGCAGTATTTT
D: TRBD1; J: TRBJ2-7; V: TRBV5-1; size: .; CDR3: CASSLDRAYEQYF; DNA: TGCGCCAGCAGCTTAGACAGGGCCTACGAGCAGTACTTC
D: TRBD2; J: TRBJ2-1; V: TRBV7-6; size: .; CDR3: CASTLGGGPYNEQFF; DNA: TGTGCCAGCACCCTAGGCGGGGGACCCTACAATGAGCAGTTCTTC
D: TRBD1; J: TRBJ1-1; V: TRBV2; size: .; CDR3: CASSGGQGALHSMNTEAFF; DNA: TGTGCCAGCAGTGGGGGACAGGGGGCTCTCCATTCTATGAACACTGAAGCTTTCTTT
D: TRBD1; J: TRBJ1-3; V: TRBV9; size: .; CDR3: CASSLGTASGNTIYF; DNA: TGTGCCAGCAGCCTCGGGACAGCCTCTGGAAACACCATATATTTT
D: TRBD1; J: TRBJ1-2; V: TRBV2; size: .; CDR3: CASIGQGAFYGYTF; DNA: TGTGCCAGCATTGGACAGGGGGCGTTCTATGGCTACACCTTC
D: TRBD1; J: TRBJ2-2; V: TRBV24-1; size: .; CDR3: CATSDLPGGATGELFF; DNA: TGTGCCACCAGTGATTTGCCAGGGGGCGCAACCGGGGAGCTGTTTTTT
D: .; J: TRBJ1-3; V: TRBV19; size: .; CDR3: CASSGGVRPLSGNTIYF; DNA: TGTGCCAGTAGCGGCGGGGTGAGACCGCTCTCTGGAAACACCATATATTTT
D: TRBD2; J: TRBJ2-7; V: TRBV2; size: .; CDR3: CASQLSPASGRTYEQYF; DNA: TGTGCCAGCCAGCTCTCCCCAGCTAGCGGGCGAACCTACGAGCAGTACTTC
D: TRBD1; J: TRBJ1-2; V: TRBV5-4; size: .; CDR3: CASSLGGTVYGYTF; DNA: TGTGCCAGCAGCTTGGGGGGGACAGTTTATGGCTACACCTTC
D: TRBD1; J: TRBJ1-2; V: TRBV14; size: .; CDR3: CASSQAIRTGLYTF; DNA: TGTGCCAGCAGCCAAGCTATTCGGACAGGCCTCTACACCTTC
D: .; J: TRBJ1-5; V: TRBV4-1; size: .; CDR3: CASSQGGEGNQPQHF; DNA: TGCGCCAGCAGCCAAGGAGGGGAGGGCAATCAGCCCCAGCATTTT
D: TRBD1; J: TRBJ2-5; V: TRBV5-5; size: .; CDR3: CASSFFDRGYQKTQYF; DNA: TGTGCCAGCAGCTTTTTTGACAGGGGGTACCAAAAGACCCAGTACTTC
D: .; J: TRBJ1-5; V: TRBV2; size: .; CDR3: CASSEAGVNQPQHF; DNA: TGTGCCAGCAGCGAGGCAGGGGTCAATCAGCCCCAGCATTTT
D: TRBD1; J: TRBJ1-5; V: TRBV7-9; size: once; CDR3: CASSSTGNSNQPQHF; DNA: TGTGCCAGCAGCTCGACAGGGAACAGCAATCAGCCCCAGCATTTT
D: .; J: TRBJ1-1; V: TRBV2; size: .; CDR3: CASRGPHTEAFF; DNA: TGTGCCAGCAGGGGGCCTCACACTGAAGCTTTCTTT
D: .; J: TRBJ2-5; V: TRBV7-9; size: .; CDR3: CASSLFKLKDSQETQYF; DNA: TGTGCCAGCAGCTTATTCAAGCTTAAAGACAGTCAAGAGACCCAGTACTTC
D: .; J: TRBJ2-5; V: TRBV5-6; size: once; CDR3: CASSLLGAQETQYF; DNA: TGTGCCAGCAGCTTGTTGGGGGCGCAAGAGACCCAGTACTTC
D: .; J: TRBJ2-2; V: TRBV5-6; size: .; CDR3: CASSLEMRAGELFF; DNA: TGTGCCAGCAGCTTGGAGATGAGAGCCGGGGAGCTGTTTTTT
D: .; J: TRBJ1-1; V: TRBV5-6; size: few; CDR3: CASSWGGLQGTEAFF; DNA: TGTGCCAGCAGCTGGGGGGGTCTCCAGGGCACTGAAGCTTTCTTT
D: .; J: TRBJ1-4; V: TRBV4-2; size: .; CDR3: CASSRGGLTNEKLFF; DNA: TGTGCCAGCAGCCGGGGGGGACTGACTAATGAAAAACTGTTTTTT
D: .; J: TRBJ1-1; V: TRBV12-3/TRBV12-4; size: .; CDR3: CASSLGRERAFF; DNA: TGTGCCAGCAGTTTAGGCAGGGAACGAGCTTTCTTT
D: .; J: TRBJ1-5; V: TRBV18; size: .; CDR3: CASQGDGNQPQHF; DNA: TGTGCCAGCCAGGGTGACGGCAATCAGCCCCAGCATTTT
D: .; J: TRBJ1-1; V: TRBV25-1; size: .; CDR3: CASTRGHLNTEAFF; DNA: TGTGCCAGCACGAGGGGACATCTGAACACTGAAGCTTTCTTT
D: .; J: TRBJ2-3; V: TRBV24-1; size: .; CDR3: CATSEVAASTDTQYF; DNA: TGTGCCACCAGTGAGGTGGCGGCTAGCACAGATACGCAGTATTTT